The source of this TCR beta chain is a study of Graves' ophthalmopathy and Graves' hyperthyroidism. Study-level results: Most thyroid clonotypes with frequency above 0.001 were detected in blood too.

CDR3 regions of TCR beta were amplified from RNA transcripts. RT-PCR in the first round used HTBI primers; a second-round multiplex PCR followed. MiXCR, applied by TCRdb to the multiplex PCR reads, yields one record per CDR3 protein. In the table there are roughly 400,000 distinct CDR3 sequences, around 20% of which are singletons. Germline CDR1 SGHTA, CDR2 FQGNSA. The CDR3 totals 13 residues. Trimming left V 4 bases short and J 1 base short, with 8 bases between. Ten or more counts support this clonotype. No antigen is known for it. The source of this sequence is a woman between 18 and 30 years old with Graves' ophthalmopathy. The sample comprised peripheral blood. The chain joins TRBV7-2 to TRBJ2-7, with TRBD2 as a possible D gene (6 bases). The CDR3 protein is CASSWRGSYEQYF. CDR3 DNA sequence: TGTGCCAGCAGCTGGAGGGGATCCTACGAGCAGTACTTC.